Detailed here is one T cell receptor (beta chain). What this receptor recognizes is not known. The input lacks base qualities; no much larger clone sits a single base away. TCRbeta CDR3 regions were amplified from genomic DNA using the immunoSEQ Assay, a bias-controlled multiplex PCR. For the original study's pipeline: The number of nucleated cells in each sample was estimated by amplification of reference gene primers within the assay. To quantify the absolute abundance of each unique TCRbeta CDR3 rearrangement, sequence reads were collapsed and filtered. For each sample, productive Simpson clonality was calculated as the square root of Simpson's diversity index across productive rearrangements. In its TCRdb copy, this immuneACCESS table keeps in-frame sequences only and misses some clones. Where compared with another copy, unresolved V genes explain less than half of these, and the others have no known cause. V and J calls and clone size are as listed in that table; D and trimming were resolved from the DNA. The sample records tens of thousands of clones, 85% to 95% of which are singletons. Approximately 3% of the sample goes to the ten largest clones.

Counted from cysteine to phenylalanine, this CDR3 has 15 amino acids. Only CDR3 DNA is held: 45 bases, read in frame from base 1. CDR1 and CDR2, per the germline V gene, are MDHEN and SYDVKM. V lost 5 bases and J lost 3 bases; the stretch between them is 16 bases long. This entry comes from a study of blood T cell repertoires in COVID-19 (dated by TCRdb to about 2020). Concerning the study at large: Samples from collaborators originated in the United States, Italy and Spain and spanned both the acute and convalescent phases of COVID-19. Deeply sampled blood TCRbeta repertoires from subjects exposed to, actively infected with, or recovered from COVID-19 were included in the dataset. The prospective study material was composed of cDNA or gDNA derived from T cells, B-cell-depleted T cells, or PBMCs. Where available, HLA class I and class II types were taken from metadata supplied by the sample provider and were not determined by assay-based typing. The repertoires were released in a freely available public database intended as a resource for research on the immune response to SARS-CoV-2. Nearly every sample came with metadata listing a de-identified subject ID, COVID-19 status, age in years and sex. Samples were obtained from the ongoing ImmuneRACE study (first 160 participants) and from about 1,300 subjects provided by 6 global collaborators.

What the authors observed across the whole study: The quantity of clinical and demographic metadata differed by source and by participant and was supplied without curation.

Whole blood was collected in K2EDTA tubes by collaborating institutions according to the institutions' own protocols. For TCRbeta analysis, collaborator samples were shipped as frozen whole blood, as isolated PBMCs, or as DNA extracted from either sample type. This sequence uses TRBV28 and TRBJ1-1; the D segment could be TRBD1, given 6 matching bases. This clonotype originated in a human donor in a cohort sampled during active COVID-19. The sequencing sample was made of peripheral blood. The DNA sequence is given as TGTGCCAGCAGTCAAAAGGGGGTTGAGGACACTGAAGCTTTCTTT. This gives the protein CASSQKGVEDTEAFF. With the rest looked up from the reference TRBV28 and TRBJ1-1 genes rather than sequenced, the full variable domain is DVKVTQSSRYLVKRTGEKVFLECVQDMDHENMFWYRQDPGLGLRLIYFSYDVKMKEKGDIPEGYSVSREKKERFSLILESASTNQTSMYLCASSQKGVEDTEAFFGQGTRLTVV.